The source of this TCR beta chain is a study of cytomegalovirus exposure and HLA in healthy donors. Study observations and caveats: There were reportedly fewer N-insertions in an Asian-associated ancestry cluster than the approximately 670-donor mean, in a later analysis. In a later analysis, TCR association rates varied by HLA locus: DRB1 most, HLA-C fewest. The study found most TCR sequences rare, yet found some public TCRs in many donors. TCR beta chain V- and J-gene trimming was linked, in a later analysis, to a missense variant in DCLRE1C.

Losses at the gene ends were 1 base for V and 1 base for J; bases not matched to a gene: 5. The V gene's germline CDR1 is MGHRA and CDR2 YSYEKL. This CDR3 is 16 amino acids long. The PCR employed 60 Vbeta primers together with 13 Jbeta primers. The assay was immunoSEQ multiplex PCR, and TCRdb's table has in-frame clones only and misses some. The sample holds some 140,000 clones; around 63% are singletons and the top ten take roughly 1.7%. Note on this clone: Its cognate antigen is unknown.

Sequencing was done on a sample of PBMCs. The chain uses TRBV4-1 and TRBJ2-7; 9 nucleotides agree with TRBD2. This clonotype originated in a human donor in good health. CDR3 nucleotide sequence: TGCGCCAGCAGCCAAGCTCCGACTAGCGGTTCCTACGAGCAGTACTTC. Residues: CASSQAPTSGSYEQYF.